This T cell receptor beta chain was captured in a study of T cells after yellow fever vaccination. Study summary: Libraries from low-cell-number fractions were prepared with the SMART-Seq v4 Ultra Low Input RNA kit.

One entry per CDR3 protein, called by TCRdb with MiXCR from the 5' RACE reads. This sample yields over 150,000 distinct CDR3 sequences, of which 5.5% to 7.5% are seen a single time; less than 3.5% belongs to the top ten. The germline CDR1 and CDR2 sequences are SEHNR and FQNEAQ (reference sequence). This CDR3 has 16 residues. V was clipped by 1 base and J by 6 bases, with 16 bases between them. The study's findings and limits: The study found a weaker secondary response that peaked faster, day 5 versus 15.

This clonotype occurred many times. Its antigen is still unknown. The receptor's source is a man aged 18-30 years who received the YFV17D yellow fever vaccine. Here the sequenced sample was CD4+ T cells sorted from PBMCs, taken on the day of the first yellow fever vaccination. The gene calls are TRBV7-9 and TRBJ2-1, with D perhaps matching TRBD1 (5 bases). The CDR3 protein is CASSLGGSNPANEQFF. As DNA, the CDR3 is TGTGCCAGCAGCTTAGGGGGCTCGAACCCGGCCAATGAGCAGTTCTTC.